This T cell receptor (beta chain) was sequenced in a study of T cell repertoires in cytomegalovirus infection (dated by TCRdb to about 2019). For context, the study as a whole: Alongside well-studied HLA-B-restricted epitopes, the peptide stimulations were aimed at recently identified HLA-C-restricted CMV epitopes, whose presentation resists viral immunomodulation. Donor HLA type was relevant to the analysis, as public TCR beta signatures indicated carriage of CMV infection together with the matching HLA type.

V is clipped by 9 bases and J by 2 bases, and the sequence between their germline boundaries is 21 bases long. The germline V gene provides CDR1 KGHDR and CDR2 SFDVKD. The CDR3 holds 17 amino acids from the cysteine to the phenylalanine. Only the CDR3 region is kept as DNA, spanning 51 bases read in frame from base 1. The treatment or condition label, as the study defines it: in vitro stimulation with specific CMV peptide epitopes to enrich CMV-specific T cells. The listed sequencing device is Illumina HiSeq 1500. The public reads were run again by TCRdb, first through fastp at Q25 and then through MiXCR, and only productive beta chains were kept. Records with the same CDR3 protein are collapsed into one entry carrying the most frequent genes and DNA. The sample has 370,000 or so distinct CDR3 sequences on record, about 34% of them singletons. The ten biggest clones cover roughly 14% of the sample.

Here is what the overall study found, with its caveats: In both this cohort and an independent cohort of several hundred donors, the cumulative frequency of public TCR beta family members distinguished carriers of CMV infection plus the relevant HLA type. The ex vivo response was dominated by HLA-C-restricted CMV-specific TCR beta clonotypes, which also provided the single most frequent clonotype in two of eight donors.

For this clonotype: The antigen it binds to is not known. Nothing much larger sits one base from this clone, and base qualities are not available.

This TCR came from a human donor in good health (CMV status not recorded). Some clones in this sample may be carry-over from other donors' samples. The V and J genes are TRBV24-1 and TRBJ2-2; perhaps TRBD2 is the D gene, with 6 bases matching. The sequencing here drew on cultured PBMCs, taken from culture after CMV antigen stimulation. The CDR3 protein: CATGSGRGLRNTGELFF. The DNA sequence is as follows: TGTGCCACCGGAAGCGGAAGGGGACTCCGAAACACCGGGGAGCTGTTTTTT.